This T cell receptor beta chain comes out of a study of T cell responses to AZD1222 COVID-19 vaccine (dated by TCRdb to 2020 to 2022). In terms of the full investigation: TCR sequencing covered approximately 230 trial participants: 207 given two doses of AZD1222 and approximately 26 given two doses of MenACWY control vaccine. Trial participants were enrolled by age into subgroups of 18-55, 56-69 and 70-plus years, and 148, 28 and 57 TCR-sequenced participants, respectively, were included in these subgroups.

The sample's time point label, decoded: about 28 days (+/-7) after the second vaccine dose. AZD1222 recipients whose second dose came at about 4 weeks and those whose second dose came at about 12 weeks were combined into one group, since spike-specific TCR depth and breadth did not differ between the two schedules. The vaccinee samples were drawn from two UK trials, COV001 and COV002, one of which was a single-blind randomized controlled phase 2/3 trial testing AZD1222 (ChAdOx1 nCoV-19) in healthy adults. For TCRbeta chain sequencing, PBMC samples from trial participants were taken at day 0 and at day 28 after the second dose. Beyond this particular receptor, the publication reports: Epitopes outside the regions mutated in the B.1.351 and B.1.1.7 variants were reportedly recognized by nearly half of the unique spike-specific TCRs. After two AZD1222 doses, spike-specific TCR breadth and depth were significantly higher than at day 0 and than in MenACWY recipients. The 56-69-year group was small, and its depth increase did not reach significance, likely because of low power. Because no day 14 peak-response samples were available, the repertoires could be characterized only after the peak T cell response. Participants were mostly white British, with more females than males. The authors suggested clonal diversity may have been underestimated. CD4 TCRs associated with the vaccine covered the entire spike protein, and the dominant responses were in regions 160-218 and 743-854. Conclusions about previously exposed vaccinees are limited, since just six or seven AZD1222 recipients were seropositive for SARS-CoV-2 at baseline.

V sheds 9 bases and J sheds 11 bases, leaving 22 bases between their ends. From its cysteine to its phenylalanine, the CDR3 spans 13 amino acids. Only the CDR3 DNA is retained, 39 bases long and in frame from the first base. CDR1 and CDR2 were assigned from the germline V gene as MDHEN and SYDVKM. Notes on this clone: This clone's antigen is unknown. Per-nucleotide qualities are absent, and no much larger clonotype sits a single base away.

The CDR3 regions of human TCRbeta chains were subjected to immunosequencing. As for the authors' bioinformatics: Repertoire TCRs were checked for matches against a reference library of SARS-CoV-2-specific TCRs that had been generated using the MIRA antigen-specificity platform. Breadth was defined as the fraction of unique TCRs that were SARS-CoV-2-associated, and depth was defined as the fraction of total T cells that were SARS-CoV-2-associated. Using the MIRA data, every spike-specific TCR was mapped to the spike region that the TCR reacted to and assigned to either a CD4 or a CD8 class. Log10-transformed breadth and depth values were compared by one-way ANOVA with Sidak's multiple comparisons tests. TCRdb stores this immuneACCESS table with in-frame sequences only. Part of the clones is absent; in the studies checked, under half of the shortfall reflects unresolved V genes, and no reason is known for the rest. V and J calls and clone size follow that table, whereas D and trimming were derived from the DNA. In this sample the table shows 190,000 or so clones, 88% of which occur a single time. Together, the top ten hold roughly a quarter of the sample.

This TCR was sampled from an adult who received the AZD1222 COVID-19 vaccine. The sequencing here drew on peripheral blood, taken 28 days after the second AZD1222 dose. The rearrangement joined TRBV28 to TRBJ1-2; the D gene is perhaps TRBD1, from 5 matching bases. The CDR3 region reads CASTNGGTLVYTF. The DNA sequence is TGTGCCAGTACAAACGGGGGGACCCTCGTGTACACCTTC.